Presented here are 24 T cell receptor beta chains from one specimen sequenced in a study of blood T cell repertoires in COVID-19. Data came from immunoSEQ multiplex PCR; TCRdb stores just in-frame clones and leaves some out. The sample records roughly 120,000 clones, 70% to 85% being singletons. Sample: peripheral blood. These receptors were obtained from a man aged 50-60 years with acute or convalescent COVID-19.

The gene calls are TRBV9 and TRBJ2-7; 9 nucleotides match TRBD2. From germline, CDR1 is SGDLS and CDR2 YYNGEE. The CDR3 contains 15 residues. V was clipped by 2 bases and J by 5 bases; unmatched bases: 8. In DNA, the CDR3 is TGTGCCAGCAGCGTCCGAGCGGGGGGCGTCCACGAGCAGTACTTC. This translates into CASSVRAGGVHEQYF.

This clone was detected a few times. This chain links TRBV7-9 with TRBJ2-7; 7 bases agree with TRBD2. This CDR3 has 13 residues. V shed 4 bases, J shed 5 bases, and the junction held 5 bases outside the gene matches. Germline V gene sequence: CDR1 SEHNR, CDR2 FQNEAQ (reference sequence). The CDR3 bases are TGTGCCAGCAGCTCTACTAGCGTCCACGAGCAGTACTTC. This translates into CASSSTSVHEQYF.

V gene TRBV19 combines with J gene TRBJ2-7, with 7 bases lining up with TRBD2. Per the germline V gene, CDR1 is LNHDA and CDR2 is SQIVND (reference sequence). Trimming took 1 base from V and 2 from J; bases not matched to a gene: 5. The CDR3 contains 15 residues. CDR3 nucleotide sequence: TGTGCCAGTAGTATAGGGGCGGGGAGGGCCTACGAGCAGTACTTC. It specifies CASSIGAGRAYEQYF.

This clone was detected only a few times. J is TRBJ1-4 and V is TRBV5-1; TRBD1 matches 7 bases. CDR1 and CDR2 from the germline V gene are SGHRS and YFSETQ. This CDR3 has 16 residues. Losses at the gene ends were 0 bases for V and 7 bases for J; bases not matched to a gene: 9. CDR3 sequence: CASSLDPSTGVEKLFF. CDR3 DNA: TGCGCCAGCAGCTTGGACCCCTCCACAGGGGTTGAAAAACTGTTTTTT. Full variable domain (remainder filled in from reference TRBV5-1 and TRBJ1-4): KAGVTQTPRYLIKTRGQQVTLSCSPISGHRSVSWYQQTPGQGLQFLFEYFSETQRNKGNFPGRFSGRQFSNSRSEMNVSTLELGDSALYLCASSLDPSTGVEKLFFGSGTQLSVL.

This clone came up once. This chain joins TRBV12-3 or TRBV12-4 and TRBJ1-2; D is ambiguous. The CDR3 is 13 residues long. Trimming left V 0 bases short and J 5 bases short, with 7 bases between. Here the CDR3 reads CASSLAADYGYTF. The CDR3, as DNA: TGTGCCAGCAGTTTAGCGGCCGATTATGGCTACACCTTC.

V usage is TRBV19 and J usage is TRBJ1-1; the D is unclear. Germline CDR1 is LNHDA and CDR2 is SQIVND (reference sequence). CDR3 length: 11 residues. Trimming cost V 3 bases and J 7 bases, with 6 bases left between them. The CDR3 sequence is CASSMGSEAFF. In DNA form, the CDR3 reads TGTGCCAGTAGTATGGGGAGTGAAGCTTTCTTT.

V is TRBV27 and J is TRBJ1-1; D possibly corresponds to TRBD1 (5 bases). Per the germline V gene, CDR1 is MNHEY and CDR2 is SMNVEV (reference sequence). The CDR3 covers 15 residues. Trimming removed 1 base from V and 6 bases from J, with 15 bases in between. The CDR3 DNA reads TGTGCCAGCAGTTTATATACAGGCCCGGGGGCTGAAGCTTTCTTT. Amino acid sequence: CASSLYTGPGAEAFF.

Turning to this clone: No conserved phenylalanine or tryptophan is present at the end of the CDR3, so a read error is the likely explanation. The J gene is TRBJ1-1, the V gene TRBV29-1, with no clear D. This CDR3 region has 15 residues. Germline loops: CDR1 SQVTM, CDR2 ANQGSEA. The V end lost 6 bases, the J end lost 11 bases, and 28 bases lay between the germline ends. The CDR3 sequence is CSVQPGEGSRSGAFL. The CDR3 nucleotides read TGCAGCGTCCAACCGGGAGAGGGATCGCGGAGTGGCGCTTTCCTT.

This clone was observed a handful of times. The CDR3 reads CASSPMRGAGTEAFF. CDR3 sequence (DNA): TGCGCCAGCAGTCCAATGCGGGGGGCTGGCACTGAAGCTTTCTTT. The V call is TRBV10-1, the J call TRBJ1-1, with D maybe TRBD1 (6 bases). Germline assignment: CDR1 WNHNN and CDR2 SYGVQD (reference sequence). V lost 5 bases, J lost 4 bases, and 17 bases lay in between. This CDR3 region has 15 residues.

CDR3 sequence (DNA): TGTGCCAGTAGTATAATTAAGGCGGGGGGGGACAATGAGCAGTTCTTC. Amino acid sequence: CASSIIKAGGDNEQFF. This sequence joins TRBV19 and TRBJ2-1, with 9 bases aligning to TRBD2. CDR3 length: 16 amino acids. Germline V gene sequence: CDR1 LNHDA, CDR2 SQIVND (reference sequence). V trimming: 2 bases; J trimming: 5 bases; junction bases outside the gene matches: 7.

V gene TRBV19 combines with J gene TRBJ1-1; 8 positions match TRBD1. Per the germline V gene, CDR1 is LNHDA and CDR2 is SQIVND (reference sequence). The CDR3 runs to 14 residues. J gave up 7 bases and V 4 bases, and 8 bases lay outside the gene matches. CDR3 in DNA: TGTGCCAGTAGTAAACAGGGGGGAAAGGTTGAAGCTTTCTTT. It encodes CASSKQGGKVEAFF.

V and J are TRBV5-1 and TRBJ2-1, with TRBD2 matching 9 bases. Unmatched junction bases numbered 16, after V lost 4 bases and J lost 5 bases. This CDR3 comprises 18 residues. Germline CDR1 and CDR2: SGHRS and YFSETQ. The chain's CDR3 is CASSEPAISGRINNEQFF. The CDR3 bases are TGCGCCAGCAGCGAGCCCGCGATTAGCGGGAGAATCAACAATGAGCAGTTCTTC.

Here the CDR3 DNA reads TGTGCCAGCAGCTCACTAGCGGGAGTGGATACGCAGTATTTT. This translates into CASSSLAGVDTQYF. This chain uses TRBV5-6 with TRBJ2-3; 11 bases fit TRBD2. Germline CDR1 and CDR2: SGHDT and YYEEEE. With 3 bases clipped from V and 6 bases from J, the junction kept 3 bases outside the gene matches. The CDR3 extends over 14 amino acids.

The rearrangement links TRBV6-2 or TRBV6-3 to TRBJ2-3, with D tentatively TRBD1 (5 bases). Germline CDR1 MNHEY, CDR2 SVGEGT. The CDR3 runs to 13 residues. V lost 4 bases to trimming and J lost 8 bases, with 13 bases between them. This CDR3 reads CASSSTVAGTQYF. The CDR3 DNA reads as TGTGCCAGCAGTTCGACAGTAGCCGGTACGCAGTATTTT.

V gene TRBV4-1 combines with J gene TRBJ1-1; D might be TRBD1 (6 bases). The CDR3 sequence is 13 residues long. Per the germline V gene, CDR1 is MGHRA and CDR2 is YSYEKL. V lost 4 bases to trimming and J lost 7 bases, with 13 bases between them. The chain's CDR3 is CASSPRLTGEAFF. The CDR3 nucleotides are TGCGCCAGCAGCCCCAGATTGACAGGTGAAGCTTTCTTT.

A word on this clone: One junction end disagrees with the germline gene, perhaps due to a read error. V and J are TRBV7-7 and TRBJ2-5; TRBD1 aligns across 12 bases. The CDR3 contains 15 residues. From germline, CDR1 is SSHAT and CDR2 FNYEAQ (reference sequence). CDR3 amino acids: CASSLGTGGTETQYF. The CDR3 DNA sequence: TGTGCTAGCAGCTTAGGGACAGGGGGCACAGAGACCCAGTACTTC.

The chain combines TRBV15 with TRBJ2-1, with 10 bases lining up with TRBD2. CDR1 and CDR2 from the germline V gene are LNHNV and YYDKDF (reference sequence). The CDR3 runs 18 residues. With V trimmed by 6 bases and J by 4 bases, 15 bases remained unmatched. The CDR3 DNA follows: TGTGCCACCAGTCGGATCCAGCAAGCGGGGGGGCGATACAATGAGCAGTTCTTC. Translated: CATSRIQQAGGRYNEQFF.

The chain combines TRBV4-1 with TRBJ2-3, with D maybe TRBD1 (7 bases). With 3 bases removed from V and 1 base from J, the gap between germline ends came to 14 bases. Germline CDR1 reads MGHRA; CDR2 reads YSYEKL. The CDR3 consists of 16 residues. The CDR3 loop reads CASSQVQGEGTDTQYF. CDR3 nucleotides: TGCGCCAGCAGCCAGGTTCAGGGGGAGGGCACAGATACGCAGTATTTT.

A few counts support this clone. The genes are TRBV12-5 and TRBJ1-1, with 12 bases that match TRBD1. The germline V gene has CDR1 LGHNT and CDR2 FRNRAP. The CDR3 runs 18 residues. Trimming cost V 4 bases and J 5 bases; bases outside gene matches: 14. CDR3 region: CASGSRDRGRGRITEAFF. CDR3 in DNA: TGTGCTAGTGGTTCCCGGGACAGGGGGCGCGGGAGAATTACTGAAGCTTTCTTT. The variable domain in full, completed from reference TRBV12-5 and TRBJ1-1, reads DARVTQTPRHKVTEMGQEVTMRCQPILGHNTVFWYRQTMMQGLELLAYFRNRAPLDDSGMPKDRFSAEMPDATLATLKIQPSEPRDSAVYFCASGSRDRGRGRITEAFFGQGTRLTVV.

The chain uses TRBV2 and TRBJ2-7; perhaps TRBD1 as D (6 bases). Germline CDR1 and CDR2: SNHLY and FYNNEI. V was pared by 7 bases and J by 5 bases, with 21 bases between. CDR3 length equals 15 residues. The chain's CDR3 is CASTPRGTARNEQYF. CDR3 sequence (DNA): TGTGCCAGCACCCCCAGGGGAACAGCGAGGAACGAGCAGTACTTC.

The chain uses TRBV6-5 and TRBJ1-2; D gene unclear. The V gene's germline CDR1 is MNHEY and CDR2 SVGAGI. The CDR3 has 15 amino acids. Between the trimmed V and J ends, which lost 0 bases and 5 bases, there was a span of 13 bases. CDR3 loop: CASSYSAGTTYGYTF. CDR3 coding DNA: TGTGCCAGCAGTTACTCTGCAGGAACAACGTATGGCTACACCTTC.

The genes are TRBV9 and TRBJ2-7; 7 bases line up with TRBD2. The J segment lost 2 bases and the V segment lost 0 bases, leaving 5 bases of the junction unmatched. The CDR3 extends over 15 amino acids. The germline CDR1 and CDR2 sequences are SGDLS and YYNGEE. CDR3 bases: TGTGCCAGCAGCGTAGGAAGCGGGGCGACCTACGAGCAGTACTTC. This codes for CASSVGSGATYEQYF.

The chain combines TRBV29-1 with TRBJ2-1; D might be TRBD1 (5 bases). The V gene lost 2 bases and the J gene lost 5 bases, with 13 bases spanning the gap. The CDR3 spans 14 residues. Germline CDR1 and CDR2: SQVTM and ANQGSEA. The CDR3 loop reads CSVETGRVHNEQFF. CDR3 DNA: TGCAGCGTTGAAACGGGCAGGGTACACAATGAGCAGTTCTTC.

The J gene is TRBJ1-5, the V gene TRBV6-5, with D perhaps TRBD1 (5 bases). The CDR3 sequence is 14 residues long. Germline V gives CDR1 MNHEY, CDR2 SVGAGI. Trimming stripped 7 bases from V and 1 base from J, with 11 bases between. CDR3 sequence (DNA): TGTGCCAGCACTATTCAGGGAAGCAATCAGCCCCAGCATTTT. It codes for CASTIQGSNQPQHF.